This T cell receptor (beta chain) emerged from a study of T cell repertoires in cytomegalovirus infection. Overall study: TCR beta signatures that were public indicated CMV infection and matching HLA type.

Between the trimmed V and J ends, which lost 2 bases and 3 bases, there was a span of 16 bases. Germline V gene data show CDR1 as MNHNS and CDR2 as SASEGT. The CDR3 contains 16 residues. TCRdb reprocessed the reads via MiXCR and lists one record per CDR3 protein. Of about 260,000 distinct CDR3 sequences in the sample, 8% to 9.5% are singletons; the top ten hold over 12%. This clonotype was seen ten or more times. Antigen unknown. General study findings and limits: HLA-C-restricted CMV clonotypes gave the most frequent clonotype in two of eight donors. Summed public TCR beta family frequency identified CMV carriers bearing the relevant HLA.

Sequences were obtained from PBMCs. This receptor was identified in a human donor in good health (CMV status not recorded). Some clones in this sample may be carry-over from other donors' samples. The chain has TRBV6-1 and TRBJ1-2, with D possibly being TRBD1 (6 bases). This CDR3 is CASSEQTGQNYYGYTF. CDR3 bases: TGTGCCAGCAGTGAACAAACAGGGCAAAATTACTATGGCTACACCTTC.